The clone carrying this T cell receptor beta chain was recorded only once. Its target is not known. Germline values: CDR1 SGHNT, CDR2 YENEEA. The CDR3 contains 15 residues. V lost 0 bases to trimming and J lost 6 bases, with 15 bases between them. This sample is part of a study of T cell repertoires in ileal Crohn's disease. The study's findings and limits: Endoscopic recurrence occurred in every patient whose clonality exceeded 26.8%. Compared with non-smokers, active smokers at surgery showed more clonal expansions. Compared with CD4 T cells, sorted CD8 cells carried more expanded clones.

TCRB immunosequencing input was roughly 500 nanograms of biopsy DNA per sample. Assay: immunoSEQ multiplex PCR; the TCRdb copy retains only in-frame clones and omits some. The sample comprises around 5,200 clones, approximately 80% of which are singletons, and less than 6.5% rests with the top ten. Source material: ileal tissue. The TCR comes from an adult with Crohn's disease. The chain employs TRBV11-3 and TRBJ2-7; the D gene is possibly TRBD1 (5 bases). Here the CDR3 reads CASSLDQGAIREQYF. Written as DNA, the CDR3 is TGTGCCAGCAGCTTAGACCAAGGGGCCATACGCGAGCAGTACTTC. Full variable domain (rest looked up from reference TRBV11-3 and TRBJ2-7): EAGVVQSPRYKIIEKKQPVAFWCNPISGHNTLYWYLQNLGQGPELLIRYENEEAVDDSQLPKDRFSAERLKGVDSTLKIQPAELGDSAVYLCASSLDQGAIREQYFGPGTRLTVT.